This T cell receptor beta chain was recorded in a study of blood T cell dynamics during melanoma immunotherapy. The wider study: First-line therapy was either pembrolizumab or nivolumab with ipilimumab for metastatic melanoma.

TCRdb keeps only in-frame clones here, not all; method: immunoSEQ multiplex PCR. The sample yields more than 10,000 clones, around four fifths seen once. Noted time point: pre-treatment baseline. This specimen consisted of blood, obtained from a patient treated with checkpoint blockade. The TCR was taken from a human donor with melanoma.

This CDR3 is CASSLQGNTEAFF. DNA of the CDR3: TGTGCCAGCAGTTTACAGGGCAACACTGAAGCTTTCTTT. The rearrangement links TRBV2 to TRBJ1-1; weak D call: TRBD1 (6 bases). The ends were cut back, 5 bases at V and 2 bases at J, with 9 bases in the middle. This CDR3 region has 13 residues. CDR1 SNHLY and CDR2 FYNNEI come from the germline V gene.